This T cell receptor (beta chain) was recovered during a study of shared clonotypes between healthy human individuals. Study-wide points: Several donors held around 5% of naive CD4 clonotypes in common. Owing to a small donor count, the genetic and exposure-history diversity represented was limited.

TCRdb's table, derived via immunoSEQ multiplex PCR, lists solely in-frame clones and lacks some. The sample has hundreds of thousands of clones, approximately 79% seen once. Subsets obtained from CD4+ cells comprised CD45RA+ naive and CD45RA-negative memory cells. This clone appeared a few times. Antigen unknown. The CDR3 is 12 amino acids. V lost 7 bases to trimming and J lost 4 bases, with 7 bases between them. Germline V gene lookup returns CDR1 SNHLY and CDR2 FYNNEI. V and J are TRBV2 and TRBJ2-2; D gene ambiguous. This sequence was found in a woman in her twenties or thirties in good health. The sample consisted of memory CD4+ T cells sorted from blood. Subset of the sample: CD45RA-negative fraction. This CDR3 reads CASTLSTGELFF. CDR3 coding DNA: TGTGCCAGCACCTTGAGCACCGGGGAGCTGTTTTTT.